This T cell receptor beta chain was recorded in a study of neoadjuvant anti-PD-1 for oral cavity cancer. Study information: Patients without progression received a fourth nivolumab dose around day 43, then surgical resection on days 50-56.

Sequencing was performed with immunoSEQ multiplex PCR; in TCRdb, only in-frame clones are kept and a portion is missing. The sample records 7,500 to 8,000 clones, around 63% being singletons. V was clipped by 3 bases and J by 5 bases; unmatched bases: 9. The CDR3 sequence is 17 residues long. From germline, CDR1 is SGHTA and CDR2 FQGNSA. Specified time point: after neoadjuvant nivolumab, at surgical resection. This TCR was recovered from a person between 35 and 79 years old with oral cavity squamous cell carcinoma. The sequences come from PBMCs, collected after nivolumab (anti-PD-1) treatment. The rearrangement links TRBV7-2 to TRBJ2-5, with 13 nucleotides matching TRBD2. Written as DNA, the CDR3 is TGTGCCAGCAGCTTTAGTGGACTAGCGGGGGCTGGGGAGACCCAGTACTTC. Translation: CASSFSGLAGAGETQYF.